The clone carrying this TCR beta chain appeared a single time. Its antigen is unidentified. Sequencing libraries made from TCR beta cDNA carried unique molecular identifiers. MiXCR, applied by TCRdb to the PCR reads, yields one record per CDR3 protein. The sample includes some 690,000 distinct CDR3 sequences, about 60% of them seen just once. This specimen belongs to a study of post-analysis software for immune sequencing data. V lost 2 bases and J lost 4, with 8 bases in between. The CDR3 contains 13 residues. Study-wide results and limits: Controls showed lower frequencies than patients for five or six TRBV segments, and TRBV5-6, TRBV5-1 and TRBV20-1 were among these. The study found significantly lower normalized Chao1 diversity in multiple sclerosis patients than in controls. Analysis by F measure revealed that same-batch samples clustered strongly together.

The sequencing sample was made of blood. The J gene is TRBJ1-2, the V gene TRBV12-3 or TRBV12-4, with a possible D match to TRBD1 (6 bases). The sequence was collected from a girl under 10 years old with multiple sclerosis. The DNA of the CDR3 is TGTGCCAGCAGTTTACCAGGGGCCTATGGCTACACCTTC. It translates to CASSLPGAYGYTF.